Shown below are 4 T cell receptor beta chains from a single sample sequenced in a study of CD8+ T cells in alopecia areata. Treatment meaning: oral pan-JAK inhibitor, 5-10 mg twice daily. cDNA prepared by RNA extraction and subsequent reverse transcription served as the template for sequencing. The protocol was immunoSEQ multiplex PCR, while the TCRdb copy is restricted to in-frame clones and leaves out a portion. The top ten hold 1.3% of the sample, which has roughly 190,000 clones, more than 55% seen once. The sequencing used CD4+ T cells sorted from blood, collected between weeks 47 and 50, from a patient treated with tofacitinib. The receptors shown here come from a human donor with alopecia areata.

This clone is a singleton in its sample. The chain has TRBV30 and TRBJ1-1; D perhaps matches TRBD1 (5 bases). Germline CDR1 and CDR2: GTSNPN and SVGIG (reference sequence). The CDR3 runs to 12 residues. Trimming took off 3 bases at V and 6 bases at J, with 11 bases between the two ends. DNA for the CDR3: TGTGCCTGGAGCCGGGGGGTTGCTGAAGCTTTCTTT. Translation gives CAWSRGVAEAFF.

The rearrangement links TRBV11-2 to TRBJ2-6; D gene ambiguous. Per the germline V gene, CDR1 is SGHAT and CDR2 is FQNNGV. The length of the CDR3 is 17 residues. Trimming took off 1 base at V and 0 bases at J, with 10 bases between the two ends. The CDR3 coding sequence is TGTGCCAGCAGCTTAGGGAAGCCCCTCTCTGGGGCCAACGTCCTGACTTTC. Translated, it gives CASSLGKPLSGANVLTF.

CDR3 bases: TGCGCCAGCAGCCAAGAGTTCTCAGGAAGGAACACTGAAGCTTTCTTT. Its translation: CASSQEFSGRNTEAFF. The rearrangement joins TRBV4-1 to TRBJ1-1; D unresolved. CDR3 size: 16 residues. The ends were cut back, 0 bases at V and 1 base at J, with 12 bases in the middle. Germline-derived CDR1 and CDR2 are MGHRA and YSYEKL.

The CDR3 bases are TGTGCCAGCAGCCAAGGGGGGATTAACTATGGCTACACCTTC. It encodes CASSQGGINYGYTF. The chain links TRBV7-2 to TRBJ1-2, with a tentative D call TRBD1 (6 bases). CDR1 and CDR2 (germline): SGHTA, FQGNSA. CDR3 length: 14 residues. Trimming left V 5 bases short and J 1 base short, with 11 bases between.